The T cell receptor (beta chain) described here comes from a study of cytomegalovirus exposure and HLA in healthy donors. V gave up 3 bases and J gave up 3 bases, with 12 bases separating them. The germline V gene has CDR1 SGHTS and CDR2 YDEGEE. This CDR3 comprises 15 residues. In regard to this clone: Its antigen is currently unknown.

Repertoires were generated with immunoSEQ multiplex PCR, while TCRdb's copy carries only in-frame clones and drops some. The sample holds 150,000 to 200,000 clones, about nine tenths seen once. Study results and caveats: Both high specificity and high sensitivity reportedly marked the classifier's diagnosis of cytomegalovirus status. Rare TCR sequences dominated, though some public TCRs recurred in many donors. According to the study, 150 to 200 TCR beta chains were cytomegalovirus-associated. CMV antigen specificity was confirmed in vitro for three CMV-associated chains.

The TCR originated in a man aged 18 to 29 in good health and CMV-seropositive. Sample: PBMCs. J is TRBJ2-2 and V is TRBV5-8; the D gene is possibly TRBD2 (6 bases). DNA for the CDR3: TGTGCCAGCAGCTCCTCGGGACTCTACACCGGGGAGCTGTTTTTT. This codes for CASSSSGLYTGELFF.